This T cell receptor beta chain was recorded in a study of vaccination and CD4 T cells after COVID-19. Treatment noted: roughly ten-day PBMC culture with coronavirus spike peptide pools or control peptides (ViraFEST assay). ViraFEST used peptide pools to expand antigen-specific T cells, then sequenced TCRs. J lost 1 base, V lost 4 bases, and 1 base had no gene match. Per the germline V gene, CDR1 is SNHLY and CDR2 is FYNNEI. The CDR3 contains 14 residues. With the Oncomine TCR Beta short-read assay, DNA from cultured CD4+ T cells was sequenced. TCRdb re-called the PCR reads with MiXCR, one entry per CDR3 protein. Here the sample spans around 19,000 distinct CDR3 sequences, roughly 40% being singletons. Concerning this clonotype itself: Its specificity is unknown.

The clonotype was recovered from a human donor who received a COVID-19 vaccine. Sequenced material: CD4+ T cells from blood, cultured in vitro, taken before SARS-CoV-2 vaccination. This chain connects TRBV2 to TRBJ1-5; TRBD1 matches at 7 bases. For the CDR3, the DNA is TGTGCCAGCAGTGGACAGGGAAGCAATCAGCCCCAGCATTTT. Its protein product is CASSGQGSNQPQHF.